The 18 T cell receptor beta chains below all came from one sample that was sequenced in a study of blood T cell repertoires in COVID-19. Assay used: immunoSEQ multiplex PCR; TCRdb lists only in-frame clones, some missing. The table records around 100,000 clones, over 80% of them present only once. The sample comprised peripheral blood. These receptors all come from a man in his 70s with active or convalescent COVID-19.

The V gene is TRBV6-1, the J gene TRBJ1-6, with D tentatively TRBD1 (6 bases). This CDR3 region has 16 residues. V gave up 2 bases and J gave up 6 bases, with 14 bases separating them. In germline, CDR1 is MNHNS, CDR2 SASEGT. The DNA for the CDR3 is TGTGCCAGCAGTGAAAGGATGGACAGAGTTAATTCACCCCTCCACTTT. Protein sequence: CASSERMDRVNSPLHF.

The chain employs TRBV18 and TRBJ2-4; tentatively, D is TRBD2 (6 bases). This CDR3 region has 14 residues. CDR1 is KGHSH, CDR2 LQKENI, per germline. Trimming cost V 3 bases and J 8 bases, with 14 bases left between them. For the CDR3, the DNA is TGTGCCAGCTCACCGGCGGGAATTGGCTACATTCAGTACTTC. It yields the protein CASSPAGIGYIQYF.

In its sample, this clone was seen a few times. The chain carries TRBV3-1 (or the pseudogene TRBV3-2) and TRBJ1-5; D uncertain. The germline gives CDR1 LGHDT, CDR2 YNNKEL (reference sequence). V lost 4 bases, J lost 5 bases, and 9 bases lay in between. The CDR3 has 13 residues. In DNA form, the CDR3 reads TGTGCCAGCAGCCCCCAACTCGATCAGCCCCAGCATTTT. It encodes CASSPQLDQPQHF.

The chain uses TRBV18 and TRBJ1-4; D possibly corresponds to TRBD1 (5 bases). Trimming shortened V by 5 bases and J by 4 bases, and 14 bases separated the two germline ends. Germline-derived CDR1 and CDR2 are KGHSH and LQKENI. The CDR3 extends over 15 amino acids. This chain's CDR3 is CASSRRGDLNEKLFF. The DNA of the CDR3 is TGTGCCAGCTCAAGGAGGGGCGACCTTAATGAAAAACTGTTTTTT.

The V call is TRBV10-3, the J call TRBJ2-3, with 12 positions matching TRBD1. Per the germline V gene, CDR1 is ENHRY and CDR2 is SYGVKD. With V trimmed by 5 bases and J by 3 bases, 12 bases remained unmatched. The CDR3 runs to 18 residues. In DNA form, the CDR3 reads TGTGCCATCAGTCCAAGCGACCGGGACAGGGGGCCTACAGATACGCAGTATTTT. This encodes CAISPSDRDRGPTDTQYF.

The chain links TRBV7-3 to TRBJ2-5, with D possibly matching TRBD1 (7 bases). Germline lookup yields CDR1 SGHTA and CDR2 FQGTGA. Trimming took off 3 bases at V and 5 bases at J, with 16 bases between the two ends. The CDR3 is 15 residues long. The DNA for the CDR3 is TGTGCCAGCAGCTTTCAGGGGGGCAGTAGGGAGACCCAGTACTTC. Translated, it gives CASSFQGGSRETQYF.

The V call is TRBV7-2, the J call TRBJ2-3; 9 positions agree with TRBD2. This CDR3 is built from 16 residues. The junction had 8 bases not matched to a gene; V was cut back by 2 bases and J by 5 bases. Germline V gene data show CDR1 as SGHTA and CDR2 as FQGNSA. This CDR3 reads CASSLSGGGARDTQYF. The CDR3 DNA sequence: TGTGCCAGCAGCTTATCCGGCGGGGGGGCCCGAGATACGCAGTATTTT.

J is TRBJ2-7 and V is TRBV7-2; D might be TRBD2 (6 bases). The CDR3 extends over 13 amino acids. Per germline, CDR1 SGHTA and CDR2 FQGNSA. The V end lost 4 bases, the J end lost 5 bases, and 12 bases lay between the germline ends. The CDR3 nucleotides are TGTGCCAGCAGCTCCTCAGGAGGGAACGAGCAGTACTTC. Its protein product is CASSSSGGNEQYF. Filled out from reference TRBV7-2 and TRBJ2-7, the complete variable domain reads GAGVSQSPSNKVTEKGKDVELRCDPISGHTALYWYRQSLGQGLEFLIYFQGNSAPDKSGLPSDRFSAERTGGSVSTLTIQRTQQEDSAVYLCASSSSGGNEQYFGPGTRLTVT.

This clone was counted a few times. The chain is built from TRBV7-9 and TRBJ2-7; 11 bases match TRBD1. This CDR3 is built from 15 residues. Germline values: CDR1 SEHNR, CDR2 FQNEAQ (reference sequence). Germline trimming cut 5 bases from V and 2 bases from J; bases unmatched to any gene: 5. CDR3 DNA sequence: TGTGCCAGCAGCGAGCCGGGACAGGGGGCCTACGAGCAGTACTTC. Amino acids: CASSEPGQGAYEQYF. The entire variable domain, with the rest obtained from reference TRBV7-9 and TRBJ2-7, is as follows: DTGVSQNPRHKITKRGQNVTFRCDPISEHNRLYWYRQTLGQGPEFLTYFQNEAQLEKSRLLSDRFSAERPKGSFSTLEIQRTEQGDSAMYLCASSEPGQGAYEQYFGPGTRLTVT.

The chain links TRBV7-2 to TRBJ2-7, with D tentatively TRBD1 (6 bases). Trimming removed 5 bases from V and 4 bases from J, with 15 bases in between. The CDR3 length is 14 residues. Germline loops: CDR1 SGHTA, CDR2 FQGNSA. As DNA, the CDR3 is TGTGCCAGCAGCAAACAGGGATCGTCTTACGAGCAGTACTTC. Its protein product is CASSKQGSSYEQYF.

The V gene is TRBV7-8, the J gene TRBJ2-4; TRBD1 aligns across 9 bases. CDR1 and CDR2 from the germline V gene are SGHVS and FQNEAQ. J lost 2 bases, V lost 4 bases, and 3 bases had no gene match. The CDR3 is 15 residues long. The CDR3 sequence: CASSSNRGPKNIQYF. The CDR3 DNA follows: TGTGCCAGCAGCTCCAACAGGGGGCCCAAAAACATTCAGTACTTC.

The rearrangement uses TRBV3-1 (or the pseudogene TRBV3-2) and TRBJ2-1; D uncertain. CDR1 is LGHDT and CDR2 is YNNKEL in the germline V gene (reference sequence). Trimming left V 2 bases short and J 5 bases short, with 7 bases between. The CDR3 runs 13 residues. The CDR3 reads CASSQTTNNEQFF. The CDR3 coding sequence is TGTGCCAGCAGCCAAACAACGAACAATGAGCAGTTCTTC.

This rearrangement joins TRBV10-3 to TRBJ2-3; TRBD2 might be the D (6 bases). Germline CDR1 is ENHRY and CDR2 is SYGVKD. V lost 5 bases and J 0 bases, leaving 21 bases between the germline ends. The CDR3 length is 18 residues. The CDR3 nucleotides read TGTGCCATCAGTACCACTTCCAGACTAGTTTATAGCACAGATACGCAGTATTTT. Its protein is CAISTTSRLVYSTDTQYF.

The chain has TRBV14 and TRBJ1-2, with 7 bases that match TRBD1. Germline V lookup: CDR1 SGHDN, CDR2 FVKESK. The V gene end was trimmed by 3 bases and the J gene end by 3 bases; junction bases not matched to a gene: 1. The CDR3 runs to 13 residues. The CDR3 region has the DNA TGTGCCAGCAGCCAGGGACAGCACTATGGCTACACCTTC. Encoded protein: CASSQGQHYGYTF.

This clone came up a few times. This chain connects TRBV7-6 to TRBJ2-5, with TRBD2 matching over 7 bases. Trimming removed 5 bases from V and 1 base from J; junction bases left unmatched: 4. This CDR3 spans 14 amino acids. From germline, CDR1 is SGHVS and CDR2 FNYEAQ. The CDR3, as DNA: TGTGCCAGCAGCGCGACTAGCACCCAAGAGACCCAGTACTTC. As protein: CASSATSTQETQYF.

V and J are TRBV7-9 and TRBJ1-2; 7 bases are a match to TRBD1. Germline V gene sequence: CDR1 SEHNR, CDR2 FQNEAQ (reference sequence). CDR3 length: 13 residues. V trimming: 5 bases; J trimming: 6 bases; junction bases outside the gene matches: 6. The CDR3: CASSPTGEHGYTF. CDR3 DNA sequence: TGTGCCAGCAGCCCAACAGGGGAGCATGGCTACACCTTC.

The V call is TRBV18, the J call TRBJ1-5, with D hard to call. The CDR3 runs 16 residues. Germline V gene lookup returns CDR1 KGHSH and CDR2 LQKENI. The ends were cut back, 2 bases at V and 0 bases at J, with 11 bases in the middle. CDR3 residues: CASSPEQPYSNQPQHF. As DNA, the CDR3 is TGTGCCAGCTCACCAGAACAGCCCTATAGCAATCAGCCCCAGCATTTT.

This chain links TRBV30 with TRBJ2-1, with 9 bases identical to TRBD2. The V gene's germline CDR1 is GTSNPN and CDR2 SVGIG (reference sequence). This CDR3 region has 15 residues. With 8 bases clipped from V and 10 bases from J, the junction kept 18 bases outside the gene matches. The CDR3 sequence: CAGESGSGGRFEQFF. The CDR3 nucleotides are TGTGCCGGGGAGTCGGGGAGCGGGGGGCGGTTCGAGCAGTTCTTC. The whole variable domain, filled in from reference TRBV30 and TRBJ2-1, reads SQTIHQWPATLVQPVGSPLSLECTVEGTSNPNLYWYRQAAGRGLQLLFYSVGIGQISSEVPQNLSASRPQDRQFILSSKKLLLSDSGFYLCAGESGSGGRFEQFFGPGTRLTVL.